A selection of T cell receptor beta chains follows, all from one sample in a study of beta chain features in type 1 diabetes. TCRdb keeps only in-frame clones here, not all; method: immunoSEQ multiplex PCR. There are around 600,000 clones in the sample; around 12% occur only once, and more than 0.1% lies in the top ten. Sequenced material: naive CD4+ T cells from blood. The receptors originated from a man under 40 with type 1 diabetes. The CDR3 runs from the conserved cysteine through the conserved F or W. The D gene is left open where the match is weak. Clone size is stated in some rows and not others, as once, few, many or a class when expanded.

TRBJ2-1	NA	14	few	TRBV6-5	CASSPRTNHNEQFF	TGTGCCAGCAGTCCCCGGACTAACCACAATGAGCAGTTCTTC
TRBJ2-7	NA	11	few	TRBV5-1	CASSLEYEQYF	TGCGCCAGCAGCTTGGAGTACGAGCAGTACTTC
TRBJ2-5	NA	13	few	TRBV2	CASNWVVTETQYF	TGTGCCAGCAACTGGGTGGTCACAGAGACCCAGTACTTC
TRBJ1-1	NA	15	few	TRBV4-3	CASSFRISDDTEAFF	TGCGCCAGCAGCTTTCGGATCTCCGATGACACTGAAGCTTTCTTT
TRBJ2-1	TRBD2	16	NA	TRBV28	CASSLGYSGGHNEQFF	TGTGCCAGCAGTTTAGGGTATAGCGGGGGTCACAATGAGCAGTTCTTC
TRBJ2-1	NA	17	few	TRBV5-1	CASSSKSTPDSYNEQFF	TGCGCCAGCAGCTCCAAAAGTACACCAGATTCCTACAATGAGCAGTTCTTC
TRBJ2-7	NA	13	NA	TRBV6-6	CASQETVSYEQYF	TGTGCCAGCCAAGAAACAGTTTCCTACGAGCAGTACTTC
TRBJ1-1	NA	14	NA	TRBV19	CASSPLQRGTEAFF	TGTGCCAGTAGCCCCCTCCAGCGGGGCACTGAAGCTTTCTTT
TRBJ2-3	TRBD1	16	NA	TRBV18	CASSPLGGQLTDTQYF	TGTGCCAGCTCACCCCTAGGGGGACAGCTCACAGATACGCAGTATTTT
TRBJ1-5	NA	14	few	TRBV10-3	CAISEPWENQPQHF	TGTGCCATCAGTGAGCCCTGGGAGAATCAGCCCCAGCATTTT
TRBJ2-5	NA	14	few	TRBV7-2	CASSPRGGLVTQYF	TGTGCCAGCAGCCCCCGTGGGGGCCTCGTGACCCAGTACTTC
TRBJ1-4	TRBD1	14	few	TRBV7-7	CASSPDRNSEKLFF	TGTGCCAGCAGCCCGGACAGGAATAGCGAAAAACTGTTTTTT
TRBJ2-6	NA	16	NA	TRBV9	CASSVSGLSGANVLTF	TGTGCCAGCAGCGTATCAGGGCTCTCTGGGGCCAACGTCCTGACTTTC
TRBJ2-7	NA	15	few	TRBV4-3	CASSQEWGAHYEQYF	TGCGCCAGCAGCCAAGAATGGGGGGCCCACTACGAGCAGTACTTC
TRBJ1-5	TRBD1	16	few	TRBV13	CASSLGRGGGNQPQHF	TGTGCCAGCAGCTTAGGCAGGGGGGGTGGCAATCAGCCCCAGCATTTT
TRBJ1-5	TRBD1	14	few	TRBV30	CAPGPRGSNQPQHF	TGTGCCCCCGGGCCCAGGGGGAGCAATCAGCCCCAGCATTTT
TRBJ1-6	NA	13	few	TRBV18	CASSPGEGSPLHF	TGTGCCAGCTCACCGGGGGAAGGATCACCCCTCCACTTT
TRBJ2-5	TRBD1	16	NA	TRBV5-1	CASSLGDRGAAETQYF	TGCGCCAGCAGCTTGGGGGACAGGGGAGCTGCGGAGACCCAGTACTTC
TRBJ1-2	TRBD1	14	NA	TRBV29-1	CSSAGTGTNYGYTF	TGCAGCTCCGCAGGGACAGGGACTAACTATGGCTACACCTTC
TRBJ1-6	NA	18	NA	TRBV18	CASSPLKQVGSYNSPLHF	TGTGCCAGCTCACCCCTTAAGCAAGTGGGCTCCTATAATTCACCCCTCCACTTT
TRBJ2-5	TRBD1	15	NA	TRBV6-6	CASSYSRDRALCIDF	TGTGCCAGCAGTTACTCACGGGACAGGGCCCTTTGTATCGACTTC
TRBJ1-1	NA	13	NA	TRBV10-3	CAISGEGWTEAFF	TGTGCCATCAGTGGGGAGGGATGGACTGAAGCTTTCTTT
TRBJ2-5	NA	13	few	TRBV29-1	CSVEEGRGETQYF	TGCAGCGTTGAAGAAGGGCGGGGAGAGACCCAGTACTTC
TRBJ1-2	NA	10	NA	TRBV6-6	CASMGDGYTF	TGTGCCAGCATGGGGGATGGCTACACCTTC
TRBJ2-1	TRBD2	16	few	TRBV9	CASSVGGSGAVGEQFF	TGTGCCAGCAGCGTAGGAGGTAGCGGGGCCGTTGGTGAGCAGTTCTTC
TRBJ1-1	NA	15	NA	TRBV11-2	CASTQIRPRNTEAFF	TGTGCCAGCACCCAAATAAGGCCCAGGAACACTGAAGCTTTCTTT
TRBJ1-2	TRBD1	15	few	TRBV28	CASSPGQGANYGYTF	TGTGCCAGCAGTCCCGGACAGGGGGCGAACTATGGCTACACCTTC
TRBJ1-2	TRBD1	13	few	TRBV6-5	CASSADRNYGYTF	TGTGCCAGCAGTGCGGACAGGAACTATGGCTACACCTTC
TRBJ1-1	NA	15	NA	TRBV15	CATSRDGTSNTEAFF	TGTGCCACCAGCAGAGATGGGACATCGAACACTGAAGCTTTCTTT
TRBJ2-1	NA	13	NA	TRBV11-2	CASSFSTRDEQFF	TGTGCCAGCAGCTTCTCAACTAGAGATGAGCAGTTCTTC
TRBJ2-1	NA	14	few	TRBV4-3	CASSQLTTHNEQFF	TGCGCCAGCAGCCAGCTCACGACCCACAATGAGCAGTTCTTC
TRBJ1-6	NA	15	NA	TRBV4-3	CASSQDGTPNSPLHF	TGCGCCAGCAGCCAAGATGGAACACCGAATTCACCCCTCCACTTT
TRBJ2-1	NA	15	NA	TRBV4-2	CASSQVGSSYNEQFF	TGTGCCAGCAGCCAAGTGGGCTCGTCCTACAATGAGCAGTTCTTC
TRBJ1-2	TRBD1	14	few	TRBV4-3	CASSPTGGFNGYTF	TGCGCCAGCAGCCCGACAGGGGGCTTTAATGGCTACACCTTC
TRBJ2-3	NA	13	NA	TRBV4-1	CASSPSLADTQYF	TGCGCCAGCAGCCCGTCACTAGCTGATACGCAGTATTTT
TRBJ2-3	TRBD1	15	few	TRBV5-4	CASSPGTGATDTQYF	TGTGCCAGCAGCCCCGGGACAGGGGCGACAGATACGCAGTATTTT
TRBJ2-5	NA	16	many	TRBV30	CAWTTVAAGAMQTQYF	TGTGCCTGGACCACTGTGGCGGCAGGGGCTATGCAGACCCAGTACTTC
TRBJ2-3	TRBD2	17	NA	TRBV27	CASSPGTSGTFTDTQYF	TGTGCCAGCAGTCCCGGGACTAGCGGGACCTTCACAGATACGCAGTATTTT
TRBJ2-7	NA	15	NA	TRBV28	CASSYRGGVSYEQYF	TGTGCCAGCAGTTATAGGGGGGGCGTTTCCTACGAGCAGTACTTC
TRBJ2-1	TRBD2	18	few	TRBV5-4	CASSPTSGGPSSYNEQFF	TGTGCCAGCAGCCCCACTAGCGGGGGGCCGAGCTCCTACAATGAGCAGTTCTTC
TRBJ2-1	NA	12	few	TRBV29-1	CSAPLGGDEQFF	TGCAGCGCCCCGCTCGGGGGTGATGAGCAGTTCTTC
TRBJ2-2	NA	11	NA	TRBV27	CASSLYGELFF	TGTGCCAGCAGTTTATACGGGGAGCTGTTTTTT
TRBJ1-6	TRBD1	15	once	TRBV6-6	CASSGTGYPHSPLHF	TGTGCCAGCAGCGGGACAGGGTATCCCCATTCACCCCTCCACTTT
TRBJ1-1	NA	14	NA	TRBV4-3	CASSQDSRATEAFF	TGCGCCAGCAGCCAAGACAGCAGGGCCACTGAAGCTTTCTTT
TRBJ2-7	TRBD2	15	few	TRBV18	CASSPQSSGGNEQYF	TGTGCCAGCTCACCACAGTCTAGCGGGGGGAACGAGCAGTACTTC
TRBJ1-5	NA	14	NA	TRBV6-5	CASSYSQFNQPQHF	TGTGCCAGCAGTTACTCCCAGTTCAATCAGCCCCAGCATTTT
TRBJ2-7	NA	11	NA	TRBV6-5	CASSLNYEQYF	TGTGCCAGCAGTTTAAACTACGAGCAGTACTTC
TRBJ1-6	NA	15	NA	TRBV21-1	CASSKWGQGGSPLHF	TGTGCCAGCAGCAAATGGGGACAGGGGGGTTCACCCCTCCACTTT
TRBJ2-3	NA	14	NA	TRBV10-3	CAISGYNDADTQYF	TGTGCCATCAGTGGCTACAATGACGCAGATACGCAGTATTTT
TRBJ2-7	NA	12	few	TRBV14	CASSQVAYEQYF	TGTGCCAGCAGCCAAGTAGCCTACGAGCAGTACTTC
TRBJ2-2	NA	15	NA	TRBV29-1	CSVDQGLTSYEELFF	TGCAGCGTTGATCAGGGGCTTACTAGCTACGAGGAGCTGTTTTTT
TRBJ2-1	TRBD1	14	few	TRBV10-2	CASDPGQGTNEQFF	TGCGCCAGCGATCCGGGACAGGGGACCAATGAGCAGTTCTTC
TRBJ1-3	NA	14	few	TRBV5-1	CASSLDRPGNTIYF	TGCGCCAGCAGCCTCGACAGGCCTGGAAACACCATATATTTT